The sequence of this T cell receptor beta chain was determined in a study of cytomegalovirus exposure and HLA in healthy donors. Germline CDR1 SGHDN, CDR2 FVKESK. This CDR3 has 15 residues. V lost 1 base, J lost 4 bases, and 2 bases stayed unmatched. PCR amplification relied on 60 Vbeta primers (plus 13 Jbeta primers). Assay used: immunoSEQ multiplex PCR; TCRdb lists only in-frame clones, some missing. Of 130,000 to 150,000 clones listed, about 80% were seen once; the top ten hold 4.5%. Sequencing was carried out using PBMCs. The J gene is TRBJ2-2, the V gene TRBV14; 8 bases are a match to TRBD2. The TCR sequence derives from a man in his forties in good health and CMV-seronegative. CDR3 loop: CASSQVAGRTGELFF. The CDR3 DNA reads as TGTGCCAGCAGCCAAGTAGCGGGGCGCACCGGGGAGCTGTTTTTT.